This T cell receptor beta chain was retrieved from a study of T cell repertoires in ileal Crohn's disease. Findings and limits, study-wide: Active smokers at surgery had more clonal expansions than non-smokers.

This sample's time point: neoterminal ileum biopsy at postoperative endoscopy, about 6 months after surgery. Eligibility required adulthood, ileal or ileocolonic Crohn's disease and indicated ileocolonic resection. Per the germline V gene, CDR1 is SGHTA and CDR2 is FQGNSA. Trimming removed 0 bases from V and 7 bases from J, with 10 bases in between. This CDR3 has 14 residues. Note on this clone: Its specificity is unknown.

TCRdb's copy holds only in-frame clones and misses some; the assay was immunoSEQ multiplex PCR. The data contain 55,000 to 65,000 clones, less than 90% of them seen just once; the ten biggest clones take up roughly 1.9%. The sequencing input was ileal tissue. The source of this sequence is an adult with Crohn's disease. The chain couples TRBV7-2 to TRBJ2-1; D gene ambiguous. CDR3 sequence (DNA): TGTGCCAGCAGCTTAGCGTTAGAGTTTAATGAGCAGTTCTTC. This encodes CASSLALEFNEQFF.